This T cell receptor (beta chain) was captured in a study of CD8 T cells in Susac syndrome. Sequencing of TCR beta was carried out in blood CD8+ and CD4+ T cells. Matching for age and sex applied to the controls, who were healthy donors. Random hexamers were used to reverse transcribe about 0.45 to 1 ug of RNA. Across 54 Vbeta and 13 Jbeta, TCR beta CDR3 was amplified with immunoSEQ multiplex PCR. TCRdb re-analysed the immunoSEQ multiplex PCR reads in MiXCR, keeping a single row per CDR3 protein. Of over 100,000 distinct CDR3 sequences in the sample, roughly 95% were seen once. With 5 bases clipped from V and 2 bases from J, the junction kept 7 bases outside the gene matches. The CDR3 consists of 15 residues. Germline CDR1 SGHNT, CDR2 YENEEA.

What was sequenced was CD4+ T cells from PBMCs. The sequence came from a human donor in good health. The rearrangement joins TRBV11-3 to TRBJ2-5, with 8 bases lining up with TRBD1. The CDR3 DNA reads TGTGCCAGCAGCCGGACAGGGAAGGGGCAAGAGACCCAGTACTTC. Translated, it gives CASSRTGKGQETQYF.